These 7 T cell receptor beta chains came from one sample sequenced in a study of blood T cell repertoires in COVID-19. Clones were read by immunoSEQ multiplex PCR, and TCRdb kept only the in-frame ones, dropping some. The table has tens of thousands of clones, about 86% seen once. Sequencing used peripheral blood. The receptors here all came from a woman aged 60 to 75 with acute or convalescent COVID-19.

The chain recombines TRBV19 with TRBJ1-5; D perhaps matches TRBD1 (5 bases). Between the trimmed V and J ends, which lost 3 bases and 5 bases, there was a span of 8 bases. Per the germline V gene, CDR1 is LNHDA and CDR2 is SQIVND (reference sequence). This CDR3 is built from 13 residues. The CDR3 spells CASSISGDQPQHF. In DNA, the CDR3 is TGTGCCAGTAGTATCTCGGGGGATCAGCCCCAGCATTTT.

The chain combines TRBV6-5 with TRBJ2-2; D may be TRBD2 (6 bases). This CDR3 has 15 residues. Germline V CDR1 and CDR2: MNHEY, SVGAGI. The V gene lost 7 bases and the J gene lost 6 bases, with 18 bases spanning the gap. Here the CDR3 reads CASTARSTGAGELFF. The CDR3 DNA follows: TGTGCCAGCACCGCTCGGTCAACGGGAGCCGGGGAGCTGTTTTTT.

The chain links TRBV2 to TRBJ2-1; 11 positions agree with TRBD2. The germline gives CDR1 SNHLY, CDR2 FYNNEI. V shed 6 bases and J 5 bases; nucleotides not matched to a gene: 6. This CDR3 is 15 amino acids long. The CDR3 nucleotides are TGTGCCAGCAGACTTAGCGGGGGGGCCCACAATGAGCAGTTCTTC. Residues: CASRLSGGAHNEQFF.

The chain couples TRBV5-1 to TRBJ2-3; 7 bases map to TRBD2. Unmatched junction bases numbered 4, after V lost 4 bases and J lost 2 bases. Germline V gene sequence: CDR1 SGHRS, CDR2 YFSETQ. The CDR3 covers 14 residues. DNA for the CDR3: TGCGCCAGCAGCCGCGGGGACTACACAGATACGCAGTATTTT. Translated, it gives CASSRGDYTDTQYF.

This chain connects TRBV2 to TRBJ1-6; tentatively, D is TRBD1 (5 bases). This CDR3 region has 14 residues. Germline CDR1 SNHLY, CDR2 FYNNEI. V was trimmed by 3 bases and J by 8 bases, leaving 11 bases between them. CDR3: CASSEGRRDSPLHF. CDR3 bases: TGTGCCAGCAGTGAGGGGCGGAGGGATTCACCCCTCCACTTT.

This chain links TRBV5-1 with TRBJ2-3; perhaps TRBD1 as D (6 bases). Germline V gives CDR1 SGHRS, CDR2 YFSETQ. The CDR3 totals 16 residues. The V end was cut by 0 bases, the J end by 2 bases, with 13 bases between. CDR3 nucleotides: TGCGCCAGCAGCTTGGGACAGGTTGGGGCCACAGATACGCAGTATTTT. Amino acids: CASSLGQVGATDTQYF.

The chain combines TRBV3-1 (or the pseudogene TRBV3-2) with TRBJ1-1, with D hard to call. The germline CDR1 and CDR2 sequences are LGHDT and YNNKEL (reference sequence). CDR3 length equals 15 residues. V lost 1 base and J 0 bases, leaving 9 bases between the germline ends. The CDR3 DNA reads TGTGCCAGCAGCCAAGCCCCAGGTGTGAACACTGAAGCTTTCTTT. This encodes CASSQAPGVNTEAFF.